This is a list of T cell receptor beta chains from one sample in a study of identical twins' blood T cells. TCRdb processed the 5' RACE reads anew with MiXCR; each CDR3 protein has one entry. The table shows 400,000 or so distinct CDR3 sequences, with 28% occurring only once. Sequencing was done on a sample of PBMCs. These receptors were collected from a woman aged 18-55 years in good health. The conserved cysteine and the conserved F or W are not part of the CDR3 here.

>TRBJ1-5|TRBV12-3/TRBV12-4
SSISLTTGRGDQPQH
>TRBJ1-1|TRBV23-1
ASVTSEAF
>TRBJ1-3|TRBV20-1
SASDRGHGNTIY
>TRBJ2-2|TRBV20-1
SARKGPGELF
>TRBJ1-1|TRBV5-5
ASSLWQIEAF
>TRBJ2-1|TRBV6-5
ASSYVLAGGDEQF
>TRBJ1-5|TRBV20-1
SARLGAGGTNQPQH
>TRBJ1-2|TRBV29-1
SVAGEPIYGYT
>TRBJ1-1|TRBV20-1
SARTGSEAF
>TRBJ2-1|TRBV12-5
ASGPPQANMNEQF
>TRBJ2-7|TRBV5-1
ASSLWQGSYEQY
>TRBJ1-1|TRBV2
ASRGDGPRFGAF
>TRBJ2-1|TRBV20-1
SASNRVVHEQF
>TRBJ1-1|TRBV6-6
ASSPGTVTEAF
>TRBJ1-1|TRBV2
ASSDPNREAEAF
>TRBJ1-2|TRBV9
ASSVRWDGSNYGYT
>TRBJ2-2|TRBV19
ASSIGGNPNTGELF
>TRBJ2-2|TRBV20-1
SARLDSRNTGELF
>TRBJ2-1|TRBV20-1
SARASSLGEQF
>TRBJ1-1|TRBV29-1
SVDSGSGTEAF
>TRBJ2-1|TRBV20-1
SARRLAGGPNKNEQF
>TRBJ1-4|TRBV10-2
ASSEYGRNEKLF
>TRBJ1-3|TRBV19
ASSMLGQGENTIY
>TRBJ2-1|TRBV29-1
SDLDSGNEQF
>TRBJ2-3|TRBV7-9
ASSVGRSGDTQY
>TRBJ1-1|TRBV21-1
ASSKSDRRNTEAF
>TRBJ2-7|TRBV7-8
ASSLAWDNYEQY
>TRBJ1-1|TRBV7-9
ASSSGDATEAF
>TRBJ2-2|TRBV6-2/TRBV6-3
ASSLHGGRGELF
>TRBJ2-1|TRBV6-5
ASSSVYNEQF
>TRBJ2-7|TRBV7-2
ASRNGLAEQY
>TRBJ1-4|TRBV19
ASTPKSGKGNEKLF
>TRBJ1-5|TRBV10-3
AANAGERQPQH
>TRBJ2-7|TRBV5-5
ASSFGVYEQY
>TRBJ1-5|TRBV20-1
SAREGRASNQPQH